The 32 T cell receptor beta chains in this list originate from one sample, sequenced in a study of shared clonotypes between healthy human individuals. Sequencing used immunoSEQ multiplex PCR; TCRdb keeps in-frame clones, though not all of them. The data show approximately 2.5 million clones, approximately 94% seen once. The material sequenced was naive CD4+ T cells from PBMCs. Subset given: CD45RA+ positively selected. These receptors came from a man in his late teens or twenties in good health. Some clones in this sample may be carry-over from other donors' samples.

The chain recombines TRBV29-1 with TRBJ2-3; 10 nucleotides match TRBD2. Germline V gene sequence: CDR1 SQVTM, CDR2 ANQGSEA. With 4 bases clipped from V and 6 bases from J, the junction kept 10 bases outside the gene matches. The CDR3 is 15 residues long. The CDR3 loop reads CSVVVASGRRDTQYF. The CDR3 DNA sequence: TGCAGCGTTGTGGTTGCTAGCGGGAGAAGGGATACGCAGTATTTT.

The chain has TRBV5-1 and TRBJ2-2; 7 bases agree with TRBD1. The germline CDR1 and CDR2 sequences are SGHRS and YFSETQ. V lost 1 base and J lost 3; bases outside the gene matches: 3. The CDR3 extends over 15 amino acids. CDR3 in DNA: TGCGCCAGCAGCTTGCAGGGGGTGGACACCGGGGAGCTGTTTTTT. Protein sequence: CASSLQGVDTGELFF.

The table lists this clone with a count of one. The J gene is TRBJ2-3, the V gene TRBV5-4; D possibly corresponds to TRBD1 (6 bases). Germline V lookup: CDR1 SGHNT, CDR2 YYREEE (reference sequence). CDR3 length: 17 amino acids. V gave up 4 bases and J gave up 0 bases, with 18 bases separating them. This CDR3 reads CASSPIRGRGSTDTQYF. For the CDR3, the DNA is TGTGCCAGCAGCCCTATTAGGGGGAGAGGAAGCACAGATACGCAGTATTTT. Full variable domain (outside the CDR3, taken from reference TRBV5-4 and TRBJ2-3): ETGVTQSPTHLIKTRGQQVTLRCSSQSGHNTVSWYQQALGQGPQFIFQYYREEENGRGNFPPRFSGLQFPNYSSELNVNALELDDSALYLCASSPIRGRGSTDTQYFGPGTRLTVL.

V and J are TRBV15 and TRBJ2-7; D uncertain. The germline V gene has CDR1 LNHNV and CDR2 YYDKDF (reference sequence). There are 12 residues in the CDR3. V was pared by 3 bases and J by 5 bases, with 8 bases between. DNA for the CDR3: TGTGCCACCAGCAGGGCCCGGGACGAGCAGTACTTC. Translating it yields CATSRARDEQYF.

The V call is TRBV18, the J call TRBJ1-3, with D possibly TRBD1 on 6 matching bases. The V end was cut by 5 bases, the J end by 0 bases, with 20 bases between. Germline V CDR1 and CDR2: KGHSH, LQKENI. The CDR3 spans 18 residues. CDR3 region: CASSTIGATGPSGNTIYF. The CDR3 DNA reads as TGTGCCAGCTCAACCATTGGAGCTACAGGGCCCTCTGGAAACACCATATATTTT. Full variable domain (remainder filled in from reference TRBV18 and TRBJ1-3): NAGVMQNPRHLVRRRGQEARLRCSPMKGHSHVYWYRQLPEEGLKFMVYLQKENIIDESGMPKERFSAEFPKEGPSILRIQQVVRGDSAAYFCASSTIGATGPSGNTIYFGEGSWLTVV.

The V call is TRBV27, the J call TRBJ2-1; 12 bases match TRBD2. With 10 bases clipped from V and 3 bases from J, the junction kept 4 bases outside the gene matches. The CDR3 loop spans 14 amino acids. Germline loops: CDR1 MNHEY, CDR2 SMNVEV (reference sequence). Here the CDR3 reads CATRTSGNYNEQFF. CDR3 DNA sequence: TGTGCCACCCGGACTAGCGGGAACTACAATGAGCAGTTCTTC.

This clone is a singleton in its sample. The J gene is TRBJ2-3, the V gene TRBV7-2; 7 nucleotides line up with TRBD2. V was pared by 3 bases and J by 3 bases, with 6 bases of the junction left unmatched. The CDR3 spans 15 residues. CDR1 and CDR2 (germline): SGHTA, FQGNSA. The CDR3 bases are TGTGCCAGCAGCTTGTATCCAGCGGGGACAGATACGCAGTATTTT. As protein: CASSLYPAGTDTQYF.

The chain is built from TRBV29-1 and TRBJ2-1; 9 nucleotides align to TRBD2. CDR1 SQVTM and CDR2 ANQGSEA come from the germline V gene. J lost 5 bases, V lost 4 bases, and 15 bases had no gene match. The CDR3 loop spans 17 amino acids. The CDR3 region has the DNA TGCAGCGTTGTACTTCCCCTAGCGGGACTCAGAAACAATGAGCAGTTCTTC. Translation gives CSVVLPLAGLRNNEQFF.

This chain joins TRBV29-1 and TRBJ1-1; TRBD1 aligns across 7 bases. With 2 bases clipped from V and 6 bases from J, the junction kept 12 bases outside the gene matches. Germline CDR1 reads SQVTM; CDR2 reads ANQGSEA. The CDR3 has 15 amino acids. CDR3 coding DNA: TGCAGCGTTGAAAGGATGACAGGGAAGGCTTCTGAAGCTTTCTTT. Translating it yields CSVERMTGKASEAFF. The full variable domain, in which reference TRBV29-1 and TRBJ1-1 provide the parts outside the CDR3, is SAVISQKPSRDICQRGTSLTIQCQVDSQVTMMFWYRQQPGQSLTLIATANQGSEATYESGFVIDKFPISRPNLTFSTLTVSNMSPEDSSIYLCSVERMTGKASEAFFGQGTRLTVV.

The chain couples TRBV6-5 to TRBJ1-3; no reliable D call. The CDR3 is 15 amino acids. Trimming stripped 6 bases from V and 1 base from J, with 13 bases between. Germline loops: CDR1 MNHEY, CDR2 SVGAGI. CDR3 in DNA: TGTGCCAGCAGACCTACTGCGCGGTCTGGAAACACCATATATTTT. This gives the protein CASRPTARSGNTIYF.

The chain combines TRBV9 with TRBJ2-2; D is tentatively TRBD1 or TRBD2 (5 bases each). Trimming took 5 bases from V and 0 from J, leaving 11 bases between them. Germline CDR1 reads SGDLS; CDR2 reads YYNGEE. This CDR3 region has 15 residues. CDR3 nucleotides: TGTGCCAGCAGGTCCCTGGGGGCGAACACCGGGGAGCTGTTTTTT. It codes for CASRSLGANTGELFF. Together with reference TRBV9 and TRBJ2-2, the CDR3 gives the full variable domain: DSGVTQTPKHLITATGQRVTLRCSPRSGDLSVYWYQQSLDQGLQFLIQYYNGEERAKGNILERFSAQQFPDLHSELNLSSLELGDSALYFCASRSLGANTGELFFGEGSRLTVL.

Comments on this clone: This sample includes further DNA sequences coding for the same CDR3. The CDR3 DNA reads TGTGCCAGCTCACCCGAGCGGGAGCTGTTTTTT. Translating gives CASSPERELFF. The chain carries TRBV18 and TRBJ2-2; D gene ambiguous. Trimming took 3 bases from V and 9 from J, leaving 5 bases between them. Germline loops: CDR1 KGHSH, CDR2 LQKENI. CDR3 length: 11 residues.

The rearrangement joins TRBV13 to TRBJ1-2, with a possible D match to TRBD1 (5 bases). The V gene's germline CDR1 is PRHDT and CDR2 FYEKMQ (reference sequence). Trimming stripped 5 bases from V and 8 bases from J, with 21 bases between. The CDR3 sequence is 15 residues long. CDR3 in amino acids: CASSRNLRGVGGYTF. The CDR3 bases are TGTGCCAGCAGCCGTAACCTAAGGGGAGTAGGGGGCTACACCTTC.

CDR3 sequence (DNA): TGCAGCGTTGTGAGCGTGACAGGGGCTAGGGAGCAGTACTTC. This codes for CSVVSVTGAREQYF. The chain has TRBV29-1 and TRBJ2-7; TRBD1 matches 8 bases. The CDR3 spans 14 residues. Germline loops: CDR1 SQVTM, CDR2 ANQGSEA. Unmatched junction bases numbered 12, after V lost 4 bases and J lost 7 bases.

This chain links TRBV4-3 with TRBJ2-7; a weak D match, TRBD1 (5 bases). Trimming shortened V by 1 base and J by 6 bases, and 16 bases separated the two germline ends. CDR3 length: 15 amino acids. Germline assignment: CDR1 LGHNA and CDR2 YSLEER. The CDR3 DNA follows: TGCGCCAGCAGCCAAGTGGGGCAGGGCTTCGCCGAGCAGTACTTC. This gives the protein CASSQVGQGFAEQYF.

J is TRBJ2-1 and V is TRBV5-1; D might be TRBD1 or TRBD2, each matching 5 bases. Trimming removed 5 bases from V and 0 bases from J, with 15 bases in between. The CDR3 has 16 amino acids. Germline V lookup: CDR1 SGHRS, CDR2 YFSETQ. CDR3 sequence (DNA): TGCGCCAGCAGTCAGACCGGGACGGCCTCCTACAATGAGCAGTTCTTC. Translation: CASSQTGTASYNEQFF.

The chain uses TRBV5-6 and TRBJ1-2; 12 bases are a match to TRBD1. This CDR3 comprises 17 residues. J gave up 8 bases and V 1 base, and 12 bases lay outside the gene matches. The germline gives CDR1 SGHDT, CDR2 YYEEEE. The CDR3 DNA sequence: TGTGCCAGCAGCTTGCTTGGGACAGGGGGCTATTTGAACGGCTACACCTTC. Its translation: CASSLLGTGGYLNGYTF.

Worth noting for this clone: The same CDR3 is also encoded by other DNA sequences in this sample. The chain employs TRBV28 and TRBJ2-7; no reliable D call. Trimming left V 6 bases short and J 2 bases short, with 5 bases between. Germline CDR1 is MDHEN and CDR2 is SYDVKM. The CDR3 is 11 amino acids. This chain's CDR3 is CASRSAYEQYF. The CDR3 DNA sequence: TGTGCCAGCAGGTCAGCCTACGAGCAGTACTTC.

The V gene is TRBV5-8, the J gene TRBJ2-7, with D hard to call. With 1 base removed from V and 1 base from J, the gap between germline ends came to 6 bases. Germline CDR1 and CDR2: SGHTS and YDEGEE. The CDR3 contains 13 residues. CDR3 in DNA: TGTGCCAGCAGCTTGCAGGTTTCCTACGAGCAGTACTTC. This encodes CASSLQVSYEQYF. Supplemented by reference TRBV5-8 and TRBJ2-7, the full variable domain reads EAGVTQSPTHLIKTRGQQATLRCSPISGHTSVYWYQQALGLGLQFLLWYDEGEERNRGNFPPRFSGRQFPNYSSELNVNALELEDSALYLCASSLQVSYEQYFGPGTRLTVT.

There are a few counts of this clone. Other DNA sequences in this sample translate to the same CDR3. The chain uses TRBV11-3 and TRBJ2-3, with 7 bases aligning to TRBD2. The CDR3 is 14 amino acids. The V gene end was trimmed by 4 bases and the J gene end by 2 bases; junction bases not matched to a gene: 3. Looked up from germline, CDR1 is SGHNT and CDR2 is YENEEA. The CDR3: CASSSGGTTDTQYF. DNA for the CDR3: TGTGCCAGCAGCTCGGGGGGTACCACAGATACGCAGTATTTT.

The chain links TRBV9 to TRBJ2-3; D not resolved. The CDR3 runs 15 residues. Trimming took off 0 bases at V and 3 bases at J, with 11 bases between the two ends. The germline V gene has CDR1 SGDLS and CDR2 YYNGEE. The CDR3 spells CASSVGPMITDTQYF. CDR3 DNA sequence: TGTGCCAGCAGCGTAGGGCCAATGATTACAGATACGCAGTATTTT.

J is TRBJ1-5 and V is TRBV6-1; D remains ambiguous. This CDR3 has 16 residues. The V gene's germline CDR1 is MNHNS and CDR2 SASEGT. With 0 bases removed from V and 1 base from J, the gap between germline ends came to 10 bases. Here the CDR3 DNA reads TGTGCCAGCAGTGAAGCCCCCAGAGGGAGCAATCAGCCCCAGCATTTT. This encodes CASSEAPRGSNQPQHF.

This clone was found once. The same CDR3 also results from other DNA sequences found in this sample. The rearrangement joins TRBV28 to TRBJ2-7; D unclear. There are 12 residues in the CDR3. Trimming removed 5 bases from V and 2 bases from J, with 7 bases in between. Per germline, CDR1 MDHEN and CDR2 SYDVKM. The CDR3 nucleotides read TGTGCCAGCAGTCTCCGGCCCTACGAGCAGTACTTC. Encoded protein: CASSLRPYEQYF.

The gene calls are TRBV28 and TRBJ2-1, with 9 bases that match TRBD2. The CDR3 sequence is 15 residues long. Germline lookup yields CDR1 MDHEN and CDR2 SYDVKM. The ends lost 4 bases at V and 5 bases at J; junction bases unmatched: 6. The CDR3: CASSWEREVHNEQFF. Written as DNA, the CDR3 is TGTGCCAGCAGTTGGGAGCGGGAGGTCCACAATGAGCAGTTCTTC.

Note on this clone: Additional DNA sequences in this sample encode the identical CDR3. The V call is TRBV7-9, the J call TRBJ2-1; D is perhaps TRBD1 (5 bases). The CDR3 has 12 residues. Trimming removed 9 bases at V and 1 base at J, with 7 bases between. The germline V gene encodes CDR1 SEHNR and CDR2 FQNEAQ (reference sequence). The CDR3 reads CASRGSYNEQFF. CDR3 nucleotides: TGTGCCAGTAGGGGTTCCTACAATGAGCAGTTCTTC.

V usage is TRBV5-1 and J usage is TRBJ2-1, with D possibly TRBD2 on 5 matching bases. With 6 bases removed from V and 3 bases from J, the gap between germline ends came to 16 bases. Germline loops: CDR1 SGHRS, CDR2 YFSETQ. The CDR3 length is 15 residues. The DNA for the CDR3 is TGCGCCAGCAACCTACTAGGTTCGTTCTACAATGAGCAGTTCTTC. Protein: CASNLLGSFYNEQFF. Combining the CDR3 with reference TRBV5-1 and TRBJ2-1 gives the whole variable domain KAGVTQTPRYLIKTRGQQVTLSCSPISGHRSVSWYQQTPGQGLQFLFEYFSETQRNKGNFPGRFSGRQFSNSRSEMNVSTLELGDSALYLCASNLLGSFYNEQFFGPGTRLTVL.

Only a few counts were recorded for this clone. V gene TRBV9 combines with J gene TRBJ1-2; 9 nucleotides line up with TRBD1. Germline CDR1 is SGDLS and CDR2 is YYNGEE. This CDR3 contains 13 residues. After removal of 4 bases from V and 7 bases from J, the junction contained 5 bases not matched to a gene. CDR3 DNA sequence: TGTGCCAGCAGCCGTACAGGGGGCTTTGGCTACACCTTC. Amino acids: CASSRTGGFGYTF.

The chain recombines TRBV5-4 with TRBJ2-7; TRBD2 matches 7 bases. The V gene end was trimmed by 5 bases and the J gene end by 0 bases; junction bases not matched to a gene: 8. The germline V gene has CDR1 SGHNT and CDR2 YYREEE (reference sequence). CDR3 size: 15 residues. The CDR3 loop is CASREGGTISYEQYF. Written as DNA, the CDR3 is TGTGCCAGCAGGGAGGGAGGGACCATCTCCTACGAGCAGTACTTC.

CDR3 in DNA: TGTGCCAGCAGTGAATATCGGGGAGTGGGTCCTAACTATGGCTACACCTTC. Amino acid sequence: CASSEYRGVGPNYGYTF. The V and J genes are TRBV25-1 and TRBJ1-2; the D is unclear. This CDR3 is 17 amino acids long. V lost 0 bases and J 0 bases, leaving 14 bases between the germline ends. CDR1 is MGHDK and CDR2 is SYGVNS in the germline V gene.

The chain links TRBV7-2 to TRBJ1-5; 8 bases line up with TRBD1. This CDR3 is 15 amino acids long. V dropped 3 bases and J dropped 6; count of bases not matched to a gene: 7. CDR1 is SGHTA and CDR2 is FQGNSA in the germline V gene. Here the CDR3 DNA reads TGTGCCAGCAGCTTGGGACAGGCCTCGGCTCAGCCCCAGCATTTT. Its protein is CASSLGQASAQPQHF.

The chain is built from TRBV19 and TRBJ2-2, with 12 bases fitting TRBD2. Per germline, CDR1 LNHDA and CDR2 SQIVND (reference sequence). CDR3 length: 16 residues. V lost 4 bases and J lost 8; bases outside the gene matches: 8. CDR3 in DNA: TGTGCCAGTAGTAGGCTAGCGGGAGGGACCCGGGGGGAGCTGTTTTTT. Translated, it gives CASSRLAGGTRGELFF.

The rearrangement links TRBV4-3 to TRBJ2-7, with D perhaps given as TRBD1 or TRBD2 (5 bases each). This CDR3 is 16 amino acids long. The germline V gene has CDR1 LGHNA and CDR2 YSLEER. With 0 bases removed from V and 3 bases from J, the gap between germline ends came to 15 bases. The CDR3 DNA reads as TGCGCCAGCAGCCAAGAAAAACAGGAGGACGTCTACGAGCAGTACTTC. Translating it yields CASSQEKQEDVYEQYF.